Reported below is one T cell receptor (beta chain). Using a J-beta primer mix together with a sample-barcoded 5' primer, a second PCR was run for 7 to 11 cycles. One entry per CDR3 protein results from TCRdb running MiXCR on the 5' RACE reads. The sample shows hundreds of thousands of distinct CDR3 sequences, 20% to 25% of them seen only once. The source of the sample is a study of blood T cells in healthy people across ages. CDR3 size: 16 residues. CDR1 is MGHDK, CDR2 SYGVNS, per germline. Trimming cost V 4 bases and J 0 bases, with 12 bases left between them. This same sample was also part of a study on T cells of mothers and their children.

This chain connects TRBV25-1 to TRBJ2-2, with D possibly TRBD2 on 5 matching bases. This sequence was found in a boy between 10 and 17 years old in good health. Material for sequencing was blood. The CDR3 DNA reads as TGTGCCAGCAGTGCGTTCTCCGGGGCGAACACCGGGGAGCTGTTTTTT. This translates into CASSAFSGANTGELFF.